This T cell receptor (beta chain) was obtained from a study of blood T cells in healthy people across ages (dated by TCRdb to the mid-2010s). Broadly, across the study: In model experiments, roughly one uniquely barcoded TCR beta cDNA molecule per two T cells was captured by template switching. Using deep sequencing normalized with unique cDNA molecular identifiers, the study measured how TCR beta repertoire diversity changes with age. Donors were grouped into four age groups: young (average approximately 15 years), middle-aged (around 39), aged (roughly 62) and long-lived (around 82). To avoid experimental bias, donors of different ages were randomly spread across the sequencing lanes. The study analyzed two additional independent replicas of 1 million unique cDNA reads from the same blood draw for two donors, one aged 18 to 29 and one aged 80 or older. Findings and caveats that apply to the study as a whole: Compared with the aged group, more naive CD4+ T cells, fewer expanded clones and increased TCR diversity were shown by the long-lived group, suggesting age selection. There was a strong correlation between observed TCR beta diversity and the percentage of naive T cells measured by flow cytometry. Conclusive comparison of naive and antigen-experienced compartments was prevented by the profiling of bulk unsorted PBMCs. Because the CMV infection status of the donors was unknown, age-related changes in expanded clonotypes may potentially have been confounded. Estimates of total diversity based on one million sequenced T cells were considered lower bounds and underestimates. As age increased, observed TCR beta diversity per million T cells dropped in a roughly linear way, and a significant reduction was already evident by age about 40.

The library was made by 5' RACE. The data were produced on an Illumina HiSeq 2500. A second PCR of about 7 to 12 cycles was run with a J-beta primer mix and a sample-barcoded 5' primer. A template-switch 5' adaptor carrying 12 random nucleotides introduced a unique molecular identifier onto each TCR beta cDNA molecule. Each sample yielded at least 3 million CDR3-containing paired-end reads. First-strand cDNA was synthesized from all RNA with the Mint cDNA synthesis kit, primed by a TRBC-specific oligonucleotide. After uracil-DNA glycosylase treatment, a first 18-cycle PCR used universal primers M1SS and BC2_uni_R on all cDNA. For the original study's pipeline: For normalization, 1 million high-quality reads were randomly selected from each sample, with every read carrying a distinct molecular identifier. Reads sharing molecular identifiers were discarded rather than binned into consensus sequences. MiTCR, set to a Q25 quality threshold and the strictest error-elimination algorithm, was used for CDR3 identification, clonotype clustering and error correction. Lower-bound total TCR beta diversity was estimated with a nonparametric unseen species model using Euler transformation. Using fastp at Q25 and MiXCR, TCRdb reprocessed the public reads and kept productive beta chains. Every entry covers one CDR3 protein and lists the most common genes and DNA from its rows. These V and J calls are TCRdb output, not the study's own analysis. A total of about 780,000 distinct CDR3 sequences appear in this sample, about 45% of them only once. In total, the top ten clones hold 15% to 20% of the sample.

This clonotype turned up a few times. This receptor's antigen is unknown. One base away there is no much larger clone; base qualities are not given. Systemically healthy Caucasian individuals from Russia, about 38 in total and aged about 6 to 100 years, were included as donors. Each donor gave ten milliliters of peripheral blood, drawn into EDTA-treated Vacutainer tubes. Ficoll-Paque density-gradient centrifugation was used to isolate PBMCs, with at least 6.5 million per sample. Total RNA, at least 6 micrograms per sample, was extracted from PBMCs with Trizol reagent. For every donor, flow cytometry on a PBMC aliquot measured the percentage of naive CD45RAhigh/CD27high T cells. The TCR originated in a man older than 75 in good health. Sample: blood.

CDR3 protein: CSVEPPGGEQYF. The DNA sequence reads TGCAGCGTTGAACCCCCTGGAGGGGAGCAGTACTTC. The sequence links TRBV29-1 to TRBJ2-4; TRBD2 is perhaps the D gene, given 6 matching bases. From a lookup of the germline V gene, CDR1 and CDR2 are SQVTM and ANQGSEA. Reading from cysteine to phenylalanine, the CDR3 counts 12 amino acids. Only the CDR3 region is kept as DNA, spanning 36 bases read in frame from base 1. Relative to germline, V is 2 bases shorter and J is 13 bases shorter, with 15 bases between their ends.